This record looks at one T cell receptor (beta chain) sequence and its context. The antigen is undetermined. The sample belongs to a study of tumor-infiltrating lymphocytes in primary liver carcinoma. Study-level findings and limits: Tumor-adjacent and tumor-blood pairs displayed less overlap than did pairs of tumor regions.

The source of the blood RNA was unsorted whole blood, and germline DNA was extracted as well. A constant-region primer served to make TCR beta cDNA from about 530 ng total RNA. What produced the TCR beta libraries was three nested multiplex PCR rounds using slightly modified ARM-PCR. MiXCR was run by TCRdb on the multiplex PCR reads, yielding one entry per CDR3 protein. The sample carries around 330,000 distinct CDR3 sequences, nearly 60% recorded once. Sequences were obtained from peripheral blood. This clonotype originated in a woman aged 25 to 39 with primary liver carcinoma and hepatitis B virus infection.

The CDR3 region has the DNA TGTGCCAGCAGCATAAACAATCAGCCCCAGCATTTT. It encodes CASSINNQPQHF. This chain connects TRBV11-2 to TRBJ1-5; unclear D gene. The ends were cut back, 5 bases at V and 3 bases at J, with 5 bases in the middle. CDR1 and CDR2 from the germline V gene are SGHAT and FQNNGV. The CDR3 consists of 12 residues.